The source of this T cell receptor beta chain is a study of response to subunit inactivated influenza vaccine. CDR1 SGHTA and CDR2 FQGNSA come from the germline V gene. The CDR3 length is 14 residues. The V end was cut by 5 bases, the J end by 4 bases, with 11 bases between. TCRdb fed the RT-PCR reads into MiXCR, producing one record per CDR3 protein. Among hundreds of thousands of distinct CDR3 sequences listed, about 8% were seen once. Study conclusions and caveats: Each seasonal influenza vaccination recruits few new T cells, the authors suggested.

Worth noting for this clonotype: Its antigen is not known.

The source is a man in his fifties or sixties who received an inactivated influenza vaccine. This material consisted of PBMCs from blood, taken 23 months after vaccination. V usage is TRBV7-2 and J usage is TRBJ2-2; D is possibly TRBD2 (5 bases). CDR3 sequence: CASSTGLVTGELFF. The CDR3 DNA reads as TGTGCCAGCAGCACCGGACTTGTCACCGGGGAGCTGTTTTTT.